Sequencing of this T cell receptor beta chain was carried out in a study of blood T cell repertoires in COVID-19. Background on the study: There were acute and convalescent COVID-19 samples, and they came from the United States, Italy and Spain. In each case, the material was cDNA or gDNA derived from T cells, B-cell-depleted T cells, or PBMCs.

Germline-derived CDR1 and CDR2 are SGHRS and YFSETQ. This CDR3 is 16 amino acids long. Losses at the gene ends were 3 bases for V and 7 bases for J; bases not matched to a gene: 10. This clone appeared once. As processed by the authors: Estimation of nucleated cell counts relied on the amplification of reference gene primers. Measured with immunoSEQ multiplex PCR; TCRdb has only the in-frame clones, and not every one. V, J and clone size were drawn from that table, and D and trimming were deduced from the DNA. This sample yields some 150,000 clones, of which approximately 89% are seen a single time; roughly 3.4% belongs to the top ten.

Sequenced sample: peripheral blood. The receptor was derived from a man in his 70s with acute or convalescent COVID-19. The rearrangement links TRBV5-1 to TRBJ2-1, with 10 bases identical to TRBD2. The CDR3 DNA sequence: TGCGCCAGCAGCTCCCTCCTAGCGGGGGCCGGGAATGAGCAGTTCTTC. Translation gives CASSSLLAGAGNEQFF.